What follows is one TCR beta chain and its context. The antigen is undetermined. This entry comes from a study of CD8 T cells in ankylosing spondylitis. Study results and limitations: Seemingly characteristic of ankylosing spondylitis blood was a TCR beta motif consisting of about 8 highly homologous variants. Clones linked with disease were CD8+ and fairly uncommon in the peripheral blood. As reported, disease-linked clones showed significant enrichment in matched ankylosing spondylitis synovial fluid.

Quantitative 5'-RACE with molecular barcodes was used to make the TCR beta libraries. TCRdb recomputed calls from the 5' RACE reads with MiXCR, one row per CDR3 protein. The sample includes approximately 290,000 distinct CDR3 sequences, less than 25% of them seen just once. CDR1 and CDR2 (germline): SEHNR, FQNEAQ (reference sequence). Losses at the gene ends were 4 bases for V and 0 bases for J; bases not matched to a gene: 6. There are 17 residues in the CDR3. The specimen sequenced was blood, either unsorted or a sorted T cell fraction (not recorded which). The clonotype was recovered from a female donor with ankylosing spondylitis or in good health (not recorded which). The chain joins TRBV7-9 to TRBJ1-4; the match to TRBD1 covers 9 bases. Here the CDR3 reads CASSSGTGTSTNEKLFF. CDR3 DNA sequence: TGTGCCAGCAGCTCCGGGACAGGGACATCAACTAATGAAAAACTGTTTTTT.